This TCR beta chain is drawn from a study of T cells in Graves' hyperthyroidism and ophthalmopathy. Overall study results and limits: Most expanded thyroid clonotypes above 0.001 recurred in blood.

This clonotype was counted at least ten times. What it recognizes is unknown. CDR1 and CDR2 from the germline V gene are KGHDR and SFDVKD. Trimming pared 5 bases from V and 0 bases from J, leaving 13 bases between. This CDR3 region has 15 residues. Amplification of TCR beta CDR3 regions was performed using RNA transcripts as template. TCR CDR3 regions were first amplified by RT-PCR with HTBI primers. Via MiXCR, TCRdb re-called the multiplex PCR reads, giving one row per CDR3 protein. The profile covers about 400,000 distinct CDR3 sequences, with roughly 13% appearing a single time and 28% taken by the ten largest.

The J gene is TRBJ2-7, the V gene TRBV24-1, with D perhaps given as TRBD1 or TRBD2 (5 bases each). This clonotype was sampled from a man in his fifties or sixties with Graves' ophthalmopathy. The sequencing sample was made of blood. CDR3 protein: CATSGYGASSYEQYF. The CDR3 coding sequence is TGTGCCACCAGTGGATACGGGGCCAGCTCCTACGAGCAGTACTTC.